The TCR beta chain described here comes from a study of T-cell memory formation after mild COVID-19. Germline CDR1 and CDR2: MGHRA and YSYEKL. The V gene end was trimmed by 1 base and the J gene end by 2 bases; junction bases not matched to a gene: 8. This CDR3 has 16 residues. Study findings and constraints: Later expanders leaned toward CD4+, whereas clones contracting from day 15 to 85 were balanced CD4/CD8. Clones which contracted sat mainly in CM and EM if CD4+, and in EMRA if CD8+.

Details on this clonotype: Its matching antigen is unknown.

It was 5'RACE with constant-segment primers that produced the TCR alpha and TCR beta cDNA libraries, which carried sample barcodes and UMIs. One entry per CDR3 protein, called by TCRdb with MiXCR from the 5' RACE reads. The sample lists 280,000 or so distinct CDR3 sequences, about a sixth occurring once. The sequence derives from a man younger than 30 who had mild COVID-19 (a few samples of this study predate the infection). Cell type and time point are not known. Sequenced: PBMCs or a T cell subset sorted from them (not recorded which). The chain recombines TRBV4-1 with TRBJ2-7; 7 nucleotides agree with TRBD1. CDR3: CASSQVVRGPPYEQYF. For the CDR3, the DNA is TGCGCCAGCAGCCAAGTTGTTAGGGGGCCTCCCTACGAGCAGTACTTC.